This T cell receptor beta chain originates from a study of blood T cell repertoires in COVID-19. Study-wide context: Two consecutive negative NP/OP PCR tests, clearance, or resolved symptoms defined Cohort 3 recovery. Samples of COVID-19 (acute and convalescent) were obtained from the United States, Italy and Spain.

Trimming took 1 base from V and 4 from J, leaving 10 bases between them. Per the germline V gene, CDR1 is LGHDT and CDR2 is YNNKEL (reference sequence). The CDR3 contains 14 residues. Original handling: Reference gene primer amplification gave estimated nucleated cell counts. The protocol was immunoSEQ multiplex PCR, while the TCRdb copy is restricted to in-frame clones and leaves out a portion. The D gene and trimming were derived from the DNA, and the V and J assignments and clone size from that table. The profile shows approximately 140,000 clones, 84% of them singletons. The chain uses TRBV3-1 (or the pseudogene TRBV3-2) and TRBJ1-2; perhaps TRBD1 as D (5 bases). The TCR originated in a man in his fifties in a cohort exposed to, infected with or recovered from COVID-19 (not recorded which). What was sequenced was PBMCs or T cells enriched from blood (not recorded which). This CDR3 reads CASSQAGGPYGYTF. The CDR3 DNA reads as TGTGCCAGCAGCCAAGCGGGGGGTCCCTATGGCTACACCTTC.